This passage covers 5 T cell receptor beta chains from one sample sequenced in a study of T cell responses to AZD1222 COVID-19 vaccine. TCRdb's copy holds only in-frame clones and misses some; the assay was immunoSEQ multiplex PCR. The repertoire holds about 160,000 clones, with 88% as singletons. The sample here was peripheral blood, taken on day 0 of AZD1222 vaccination. The source of these receptors is an adult in good health.

V is TRBV29-1 and J is TRBJ2-5, with D possibly TRBD1 on 9 matching bases. Trimming removed 5 bases from V and 1 base from J, with 23 bases in between. The germline V gene encodes CDR1 SQVTM and CDR2 ANQGSEA. This CDR3 is built from 17 residues. DNA of the CDR3: TGCAGCGTTTTGGACAGGGGCAAGCGGGGGTTCCAAGAGACCCAGTACTTC. Its translation is CSVLDRGKRGFQETQYF.

The chain couples TRBV7-9 to TRBJ1-1; D is perhaps TRBD1 (5 bases). Trimming left V 1 base short and J 6 bases short, with 15 bases between. CDR3 size: 15 residues. Germline values: CDR1 SEHNR, CDR2 FQNEAQ (reference sequence). The CDR3, as DNA: TGTGCCAGCAGCTTAGGGGCAGGGTCAAGGGCTGAAGCTTTCTTT. Translating it yields CASSLGAGSRAEAFF.

The V call is TRBV4-3, the J call TRBJ2-4, with TRBD2 matching over 7 bases. The V and J ends lost 3 bases and 11 bases, in that order; junction bases with no gene match: 10. This CDR3 contains 14 residues. The germline CDR1 and CDR2 sequences are LGHNA and YSLEER. The CDR3 DNA reads as TGCGCCAGCAGCCATACTAGCGATCGAAGGGTTCAGTACTTC. It encodes CASSHTSDRRVQYF.

The gene calls are TRBV18 and TRBJ1-5, with a tentative D call TRBD1 (5 bases). CDR1 is KGHSH, CDR2 LQKENI, per germline. The CDR3 spans 13 residues. V was trimmed by 0 bases and J by 9 bases, leaving 9 bases between them. CDR3 protein: CASSPPGVGPQHF. The CDR3 DNA reads TGTGCCAGCTCACCACCGGGGGTTGGGCCCCAGCATTTT.

The V gene is TRBV10-3, the J gene TRBJ1-6, with 9 nucleotides matching TRBD1. Germline CDR1 is ENHRY and CDR2 is SYGVKD. J was trimmed by 8 bases and V by 7 bases; bases with no gene match: 9. The CDR3 spans 15 residues. CDR3 sequence (DNA): TGTGCCATCACCGGACAGGGGATCGGCGATTCACCCCTCCACTTT. This encodes CAITGQGIGDSPLHF.